This T cell receptor (beta chain) was profiled in a study of T cell repertoires in cytomegalovirus infection. Whole-study context: From public TCR beta signatures came an indication of both CMV infection and matching HLA type.

The ends were cut back, 5 bases at V and 4 bases at J, with 20 bases in the middle. This CDR3 has 16 residues. TCRdb used MiXCR to reprocess the reads, holding one entry per CDR3 protein. The sample has tens of thousands of distinct CDR3 sequences; 20% to 25% are singletons. Findings and limits, study-wide: Cumulative frequency (of public TCR beta family members) identified carriers of CMV plus the relevant HLA. Dominant in the ex vivo response were TCR beta clonotypes restricted by HLA-C and specific for CMV.

This clonotype has only a few counts. Its antigen is not known. This specimen consisted of CD8+ T cells from cultured PBMCs, obtained from culture after CMV antigen stimulation. The V gene is TRBV12-3 or TRBV12-4, the J gene TRBJ1-2, with D perhaps matching TRBD1 (6 bases). This TCR was recovered from a human donor in good health (CMV status not recorded). Some clones in this sample may be carry-over from other donors' samples. The CDR3 coding sequence is TGTGCCAGCAGTGGAGACCGGGACACTCTGATCTATGGCTACACCTTC. This sequence encodes CASSGDRDTLIYGYTF.